The clone carrying this T cell receptor (beta chain) was counted a few times. Its antigen remains unidentified. This record comes from a study of beta chain features in type 1 diabetes. Study results and caveats: PCR might pick shorter templates more often, in the same way for patients and controls. All four CD4+ subsets from Type 1 diabetes patients carried moderately but significantly shorter TCRB CDR3s.

The investigators reverse transcribed all of the isolated RNA, so they sequenced expressed TCRB transcripts. Method: immunoSEQ multiplex PCR; TCRdb's copy keeps in-frame clones and lacks some. Of some 280,000 clones listed, approximately 14% are singletons. The V segment lost 6 bases and the J segment 2 bases; nucleotides outside the gene matches: 4. This CDR3 is built from 14 residues. CDR1 is MGHDK, CDR2 SYGVNS, per germline. The chain couples TRBV25-1 to TRBJ2-5, with 9 bases matching TRBD1. This TCR was sampled from a man aged 30 to 45 with type 1 diabetes. What was sequenced was naive CD4+ T cells from blood. In nucleotides, the CDR3 is TGTGCCAGCAGCACCGGGACAGGGCAAGAGACCCAGTACTTC. It specifies CASSTGTGQETQYF.